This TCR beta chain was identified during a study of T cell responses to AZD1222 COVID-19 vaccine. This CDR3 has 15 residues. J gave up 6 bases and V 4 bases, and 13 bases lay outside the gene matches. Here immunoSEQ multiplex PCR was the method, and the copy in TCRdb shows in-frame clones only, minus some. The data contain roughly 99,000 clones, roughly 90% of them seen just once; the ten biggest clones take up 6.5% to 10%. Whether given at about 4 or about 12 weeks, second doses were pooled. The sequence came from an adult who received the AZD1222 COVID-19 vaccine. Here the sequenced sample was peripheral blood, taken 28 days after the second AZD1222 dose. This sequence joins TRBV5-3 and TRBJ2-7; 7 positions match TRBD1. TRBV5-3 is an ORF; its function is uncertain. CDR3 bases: TGTGCCAGAAGCCCACCCCGGGACAGCCGAAGCGAGCAGTACTTC. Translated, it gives CARSPPRDSRSEQYF.